This T cell receptor (beta chain) is drawn from a study of T cells in Graves' hyperthyroidism and ophthalmopathy. Concerning this clonotype itself: Its cognate antigen is unknown.

General study findings and limits: Model-based prediction identified ophthalmopathy a median 6.5 months prior to its onset.

Using RNA transcripts as the source, TCR beta CDR3 regions were amplified. Using the HTBI primer set, a first-round RT-PCR was run on the TCR CDR3. One entry per CDR3 protein results from TCRdb running MiXCR on the multiplex PCR reads. Altogether around 340,000 distinct CDR3 sequences are present, approximately 22% being singletons, with the ten largest covering around half. Specimen: blood. The TCR originated in a woman aged 45-60 years with Graves' hyperthyroidism.

The CDR3: CASGELGRAGTEAFF. In DNA, the CDR3 is TGTGCCAGCGGCGAACTAGGACGGGCCGGCACTGAAGCTTTCTTT. This chain connects TRBV2 to TRBJ1-1; D ambiguous. The CDR3 spans 15 residues. Trimming removed 8 bases from V and 4 bases from J, with 20 bases in between. The germline V gene has CDR1 SNHLY and CDR2 FYNNEI.